This T cell receptor beta chain was captured by sequencing in a study of CD8+CD57+ T cells in acquired aplastic anemia. According to the study, genomic DNA was the template for TCR beta VDJ and CDR3 profiling. TCRdb passed the reads through MiXCR, listing each CDR3 protein once. The data contain over 200,000 distinct CDR3 sequences, approximately 57% of them singletons. Germline V gene sequence: CDR1 ENHRY, CDR2 SYGVKD. V shed 2 bases and J shed 6 bases, with 12 bases lying between them. CDR3 size: 14 residues. This clonotype originated in a human donor in good health. The chain uses TRBV10-3 and TRBJ2-3; a weak D match, TRBD2 (5 bases). The sequenced material came from sorted CD4+, CD8+, or CD8+CD57+ T cells (not recorded which) from PBMCs. The CDR3 bases are TGTGCCATCAGTGAGGAGGGTTTTGGGGATACGCAGTATTTT. This codes for CAISEEGFGDTQYF.